Below, 14 T cell receptor beta chains from the same sample are listed, as sequenced in a study of vaccination effects on CD4 cells after COVID-19. Expansion of antigen-specific CD4+ T cells with viral peptide pools was carried out by the ViraFEST assay before sequencing. The culture ran for approximately 11 days before CD4+ T cells were isolated. Two-dose vaccination with either BNT162b2 or mRNA-1273 was given to the participants. Their antigens are not known. Here immunoSEQ multiplex PCR was the method, and the copy in TCRdb shows in-frame clones only, minus some. The table shows 80,000 to 95,000 clones, with roughly 80% occurring only once. Specimen: CD4+ T cells from PBMCs cultured with HCoV-OC43 spike peptides, collected after COVID-19 vaccination. As to subset: HCoV-OC43 spike overlapping peptide pool stimulation. These receptors all stem from a human donor who received a COVID-19 vaccine.

J is TRBJ2-3 and V is TRBV5-1; 10 bases agree with TRBD2. The CDR3 has 15 residues. The V gene end was trimmed by 4 bases and the J gene end by 2 bases; junction bases not matched to a gene: 4. The V gene's germline CDR1 is SGHRS and CDR2 YFSETQ. In DNA, the CDR3 is TGCGCCAGCAGCCAAACTAGCGGGGCCACAGATACGCAGTATTTT. It specifies CASSQTSGATDTQYF.

This chain uses TRBV11-3 with TRBJ2-1, with D maybe TRBD1 (5 bases). Germline CDR1 reads SGHNT; CDR2 reads YENEEA. CDR3 length: 14 amino acids. The V end lost 1 base, the J end lost 8 bases, and 12 bases lay between the germline ends. CDR3 sequence (DNA): TGTGCCAGCAGCTTAGTCCAGGGTAGCCATGAGCAGTTCTTC. This sequence encodes CASSLVQGSHEQFF. The full variable domain, in which reference TRBV11-3 and TRBJ2-1 provide the parts outside the CDR3, is EAGVVQSPRYKIIEKKQPVAFWCNPISGHNTLYWYLQNLGQGPELLIRYENEEAVDDSQLPKDRFSAERLKGVDSTLKIQPAELGDSAVYLCASSLVQGSHEQFFGPGTRLTVL.

V and J are TRBV5-4 and TRBJ2-5; TRBD2 is a possible D gene (5 bases). Trimming took off 4 bases at V and 5 bases at J, with 21 bases between the two ends. This CDR3 region has 16 residues. Germline V gene data show CDR1 as SGHNT and CDR2 as YYREEE (reference sequence). DNA for the CDR3: TGTGCCAGCAGCCCCGGACTGGCACGGACGACGGAGACCCAGTACTTC. This codes for CASSPGLARTTETQYF.

The chain joins TRBV5-1 to TRBJ1-1; perhaps TRBD1 as D (5 bases). The CDR3 length is 13 residues. Germline CDR1 and CDR2: SGHRS and YFSETQ. V dropped 4 bases and J dropped 3 bases, with 10 bases sitting between them. CDR3 region: CASSRLGDTEAFF. In nucleotides, the CDR3 is TGCGCCAGCAGCCGTTTGGGGGACACTGAAGCTTTCTTT.

The sample holds one count of this clone. This chain links TRBV27 with TRBJ2-1; D is tentatively TRBD1 or TRBD2 (5 bases each). Germline CDR1 and CDR2: MNHEY and SMNVEV (reference sequence). V was shortened by 4 bases and J by 9 bases, with 25 bases between the two germline ends. The CDR3 has 17 residues. The CDR3 protein is CASSSGGAGNIRGEQFF. The DNA for the CDR3 is TGTGCCAGCAGTTCCGGTGGGGCGGGCAATATACGGGGTGAGCAGTTCTTC.

The V and J genes are TRBV3-1 (or the pseudogene TRBV3-2) and TRBJ1-2; unclear D gene. This CDR3 is 15 amino acids long. Germline V gene sequence: CDR1 LGHDT, CDR2 YNNKEL (reference sequence). V was trimmed by 0 bases and J by 4 bases, leaving 12 bases between them. The DNA of the CDR3 is TGTGCCAGCAGCCAAGATCGTACCGGGATCTATGGCTACACCTTC. This sequence encodes CASSQDRTGIYGYTF.

The rearrangement joins TRBV29-1 to TRBJ1-1; 7 nucleotides agree with TRBD1. Trimming took 6 bases from V and 5 from J; bases not matched to a gene: 6. The germline gives CDR1 SQVTM, CDR2 ANQGSEA. The CDR3 covers 12 residues. The CDR3 reads CSVAAQGTEAFF. CDR3 bases: TGCAGCGTGGCCGCACAGGGGACTGAAGCTTTCTTT. The entire variable domain, with the rest obtained from reference TRBV29-1 and TRBJ1-1, is as follows: SAVISQKPSRDICQRGTSLTIQCQVDSQVTMMFWYRQQPGQSLTLIATANQGSEATYESGFVIDKFPISRPNLTFSTLTVSNMSPEDSSIYLCSVAAQGTEAFFGQGTRLTVV.

The rearrangement joins TRBV5-1 to TRBJ2-5; D remains ambiguous. Trimming removed 5 bases at V and 2 bases at J, with 4 bases between. The CDR3 is 11 amino acids. Per the germline V gene, CDR1 is SGHRS and CDR2 is YFSETQ. CDR3 coding DNA: TGCGCCAGCAGACTACAAGAGACCCAGTACTTC. Protein product: CASRLQETQYF.

The chain joins TRBV19 to TRBJ1-2; D remains unclear. The germline CDR1 and CDR2 sequences are LNHDA and SQIVND (reference sequence). The CDR3 contains 15 residues. The V gene lost 1 base and the J gene lost 4 bases, with 13 bases spanning the gap. CDR3 sequence (DNA): TGTGCCAGTAGTATAGGAGGCACATCATCCTATGGCTACACCTTC. Its protein is CASSIGGTSSYGYTF.

The V call is TRBV7-3, the J call TRBJ1-5; D ambiguous. This CDR3 is 13 amino acids long. Between the trimmed V and J ends, which lost 1 base and 5 bases, there was a span of 6 bases. CDR1 is SGHTA and CDR2 is FQGTGA in the germline V gene. The CDR3: CASSLNGDQPQHF. The CDR3 DNA reads TGTGCCAGCAGCTTAAACGGGGATCAGCCCCAGCATTTT.

This clone has just a few counts. The J gene is TRBJ2-1, the V gene TRBV18; 13 nucleotides agree with TRBD2. Germline V gene lookup returns CDR1 KGHSH and CDR2 LQKENI. The J segment lost 2 bases and the V segment lost 5 bases, leaving 3 bases of the junction unmatched. CDR3 size: 16 residues. CDR3 nucleotide sequence: TGTGCCAGCTCAGCTACTAGCGGGGGGGCCTACAATGAGCAGTTCTTC. Its protein is CASSATSGGAYNEQFF.

The rearrangement joins TRBV4-3 to TRBJ2-2; 9 nucleotides align to TRBD2. V trimming: 4 bases; J trimming: 7 bases; junction bases outside the gene matches: 7. The CDR3 is 15 residues long. Per the germline V gene, CDR1 is LGHNA and CDR2 is YSLEER. DNA of the CDR3: TGCGCCAGCAGCCTCGGCGGGGGGGCGGACGGGGAGCTGTTTTTT. Protein sequence: CASSLGGGADGELFF.

This clone was recorded only once. The V call is TRBV7-2, the J call TRBJ2-7; 9 positions agree with TRBD2. This CDR3 is built from 14 residues. V dropped 1 base and J dropped 6; count of bases not matched to a gene: 4. Germline CDR1 SGHTA, CDR2 FQGNSA. The CDR3, as DNA: TGTGCCAGCAGCTTAGGCGGGGGGGGACGCGAGCAGTACGTC. It yields the protein CASSLGGGGREQYV.

The chain is built from TRBV11-2 and TRBJ1-4, with 7 bases matching TRBD1. Germline V CDR1 and CDR2: SGHAT, FQNNGV. V shed 4 bases and J 4 bases; nucleotides not matched to a gene: 6. This CDR3 spans 15 amino acids. CDR3 nucleotide sequence: TGTGCCAGCAGCTCCCGGGACAGTCTTAATGAAAAACTGTTTTTT. Protein: CASSSRDSLNEKLFF.